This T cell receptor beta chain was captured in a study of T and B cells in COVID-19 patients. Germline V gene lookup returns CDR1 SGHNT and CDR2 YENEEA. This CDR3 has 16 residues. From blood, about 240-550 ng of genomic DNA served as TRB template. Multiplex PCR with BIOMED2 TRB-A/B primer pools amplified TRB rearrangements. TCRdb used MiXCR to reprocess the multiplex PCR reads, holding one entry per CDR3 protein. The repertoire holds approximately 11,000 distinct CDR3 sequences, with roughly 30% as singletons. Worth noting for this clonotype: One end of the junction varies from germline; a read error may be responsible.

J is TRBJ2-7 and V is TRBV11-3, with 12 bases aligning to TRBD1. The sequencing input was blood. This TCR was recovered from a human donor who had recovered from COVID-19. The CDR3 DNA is TGTGCCAGCAGCAGAATACCGGGACAGGGGGCCTACGAGCAGTACTTT. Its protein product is CASSRIPGQGAYEQYF.